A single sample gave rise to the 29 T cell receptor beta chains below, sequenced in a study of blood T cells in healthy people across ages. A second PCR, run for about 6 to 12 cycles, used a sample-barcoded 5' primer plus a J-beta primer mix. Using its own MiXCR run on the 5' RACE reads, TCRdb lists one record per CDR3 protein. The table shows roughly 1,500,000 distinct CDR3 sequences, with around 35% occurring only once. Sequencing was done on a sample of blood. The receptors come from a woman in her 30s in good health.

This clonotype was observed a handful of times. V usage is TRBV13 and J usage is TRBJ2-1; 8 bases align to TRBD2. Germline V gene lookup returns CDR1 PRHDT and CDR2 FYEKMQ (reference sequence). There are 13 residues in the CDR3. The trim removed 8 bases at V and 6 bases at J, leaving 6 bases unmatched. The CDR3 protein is CASGAGGRNEQFF. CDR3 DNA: TGTGCCAGCGGGGCGGGGGGCCGCAATGAGCAGTTCTTC.

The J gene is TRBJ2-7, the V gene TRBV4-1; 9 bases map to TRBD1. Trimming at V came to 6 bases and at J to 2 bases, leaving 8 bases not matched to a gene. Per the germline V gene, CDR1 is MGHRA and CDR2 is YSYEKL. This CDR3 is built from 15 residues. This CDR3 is CASRTTGGETYEQYF. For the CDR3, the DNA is TGCGCCAGCAGGACAACAGGGGGCGAAACCTACGAGCAGTACTTC.

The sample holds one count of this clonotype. The CDR3 reads CASSPVLGQSHTEAFF. The CDR3 DNA reads as TGTGCCAGCTCACCAGTATTAGGACAGTCACACACTGAAGCTTTCTTT. The genes are TRBV18 and TRBJ1-1; tentative D call: TRBD1 (6 bases). Trimming cost V 2 bases and J 3 bases, with 16 bases left between them. This CDR3 contains 16 residues. Looked up from germline, CDR1 is KGHSH and CDR2 is LQKENI.

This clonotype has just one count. The CDR3 DNA reads as TGTGCCAGCAGCCCAGAGGCAGAACCCCACTACGAGCAGTACTTC. As protein: CASSPEAEPHYEQYF. This chain connects TRBV9 to TRBJ2-4; D is ambiguous. Matching the DNA end better, TRBJ2-7 makes the J call doubtful. The CDR3 covers 15 residues. Per the germline V gene, CDR1 is SGDLS and CDR2 is YYNGEE.

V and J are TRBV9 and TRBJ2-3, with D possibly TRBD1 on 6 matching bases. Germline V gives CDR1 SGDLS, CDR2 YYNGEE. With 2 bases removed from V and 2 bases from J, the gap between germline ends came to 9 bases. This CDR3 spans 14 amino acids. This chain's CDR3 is CASSVRTVTDTQYF. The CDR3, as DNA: TGTGCCAGCAGCGTGAGGACAGTCACAGATACGCAGTATTTT.

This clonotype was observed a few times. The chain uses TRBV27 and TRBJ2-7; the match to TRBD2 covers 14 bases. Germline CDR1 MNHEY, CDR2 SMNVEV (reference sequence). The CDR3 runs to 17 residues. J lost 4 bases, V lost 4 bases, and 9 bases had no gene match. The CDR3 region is CASSSTWTSGGWYEQYF. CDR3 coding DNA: TGTGCCAGCAGTTCTACCTGGACTAGCGGGGGGTGGTACGAGCAGTACTTC.

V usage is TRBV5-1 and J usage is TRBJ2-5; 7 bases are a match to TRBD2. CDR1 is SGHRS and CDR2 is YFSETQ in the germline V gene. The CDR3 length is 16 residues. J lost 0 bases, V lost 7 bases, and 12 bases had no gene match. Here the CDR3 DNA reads TGCGCCAGCGGCGCAAGGAGCGGGGCGTACCAAGAGACCCAGTACTTC. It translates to CASGARSGAYQETQYF.

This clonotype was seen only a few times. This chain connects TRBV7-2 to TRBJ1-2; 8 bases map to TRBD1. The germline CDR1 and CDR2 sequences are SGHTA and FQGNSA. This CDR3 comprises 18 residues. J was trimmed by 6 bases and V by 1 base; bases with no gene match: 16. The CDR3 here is CASSLDPGQGLSIDGYTF. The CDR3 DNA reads TGTGCCAGCAGCTTAGACCCCGGACAGGGTCTGTCTATCGATGGCTACACCTTC. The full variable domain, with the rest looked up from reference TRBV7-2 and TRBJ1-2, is GAGVSQSPSNKVTEKGKDVELRCDPISGHTALYWYRQSLGQGLEFLIYFQGNSAPDKSGLPSDRFSAERTGGSVSTLTIQRTQQEDSAVYLCASSLDPGQGLSIDGYTFGSGTRLTVV.

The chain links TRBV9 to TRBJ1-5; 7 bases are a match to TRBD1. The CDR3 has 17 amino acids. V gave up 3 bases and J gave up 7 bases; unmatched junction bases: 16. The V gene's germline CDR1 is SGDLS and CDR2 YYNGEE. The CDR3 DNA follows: TGTGCCAGCAGCGACCGGGACAGTCATAGGCTTCACCAGCCCCAGCATTTT. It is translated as CASSDRDSHRLHQPQHF.

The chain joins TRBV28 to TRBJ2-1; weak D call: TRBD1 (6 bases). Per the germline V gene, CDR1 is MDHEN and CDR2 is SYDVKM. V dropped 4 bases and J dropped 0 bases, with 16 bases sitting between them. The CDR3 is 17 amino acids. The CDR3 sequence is CASSSTTGIGSYNEQFF. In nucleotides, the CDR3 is TGTGCCAGCAGTTCGACAACAGGGATTGGCTCCTACAATGAGCAGTTCTTC.

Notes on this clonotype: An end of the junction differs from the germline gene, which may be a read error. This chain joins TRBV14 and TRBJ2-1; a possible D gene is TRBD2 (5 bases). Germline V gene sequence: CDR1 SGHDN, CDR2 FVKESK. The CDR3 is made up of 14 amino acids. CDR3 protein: CASSHRLPADDQFF. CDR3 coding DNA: TGTGCCAGCAGCCATAGACTACCCGCTGATGATCAGTTCTTC.

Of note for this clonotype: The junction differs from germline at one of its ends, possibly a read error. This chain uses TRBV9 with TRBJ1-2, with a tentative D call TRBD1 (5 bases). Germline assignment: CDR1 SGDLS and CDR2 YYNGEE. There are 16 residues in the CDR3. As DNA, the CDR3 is TGTGCCTGCAGTAGGAGGGGATTAGGTTTATACTATGGCTACACCTTC. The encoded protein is CACSRRGLGLYYGYTF.

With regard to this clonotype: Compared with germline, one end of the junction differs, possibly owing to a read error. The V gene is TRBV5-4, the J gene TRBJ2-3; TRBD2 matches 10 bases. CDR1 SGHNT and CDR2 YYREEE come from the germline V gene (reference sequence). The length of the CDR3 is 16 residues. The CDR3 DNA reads TGTGCCAGTAGCTTAGTCTCAGCGGGGGGGCCGGATACGCAGTATTTT. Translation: CASSLVSAGGPDTQYF.

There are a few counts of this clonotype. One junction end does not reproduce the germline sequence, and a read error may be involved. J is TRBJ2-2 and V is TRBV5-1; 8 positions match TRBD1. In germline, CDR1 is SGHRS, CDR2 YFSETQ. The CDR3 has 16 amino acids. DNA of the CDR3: TGCGCCAGCAGCTCTACAGGGGGTCTGAACACCGGGGGGCTGTTTTTT. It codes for CASSSTGGLNTGGLFF.

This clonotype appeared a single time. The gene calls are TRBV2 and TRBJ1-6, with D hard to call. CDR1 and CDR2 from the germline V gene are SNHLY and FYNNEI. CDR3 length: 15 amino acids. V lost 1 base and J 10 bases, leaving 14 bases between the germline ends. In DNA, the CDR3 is TGTGCCAGCAGTGAAGGCTGGACTGGAGGATCACCCCTCCACTTT. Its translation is CASSEGWTGGSPLHF.

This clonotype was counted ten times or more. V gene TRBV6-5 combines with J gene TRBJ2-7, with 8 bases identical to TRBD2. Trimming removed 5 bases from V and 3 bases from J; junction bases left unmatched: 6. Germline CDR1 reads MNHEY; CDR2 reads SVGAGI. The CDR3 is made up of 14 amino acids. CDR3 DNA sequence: TGTGCCAGCAGTCCAGCGGGAGTGGGCTACGAGCAGTACTTC. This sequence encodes CASSPAGVGYEQYF.

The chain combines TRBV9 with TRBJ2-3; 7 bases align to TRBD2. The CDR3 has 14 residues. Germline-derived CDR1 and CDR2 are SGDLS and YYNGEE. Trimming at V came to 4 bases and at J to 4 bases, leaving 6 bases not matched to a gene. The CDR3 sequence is CASSSETSPDTQYF. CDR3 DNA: TGTGCCAGCAGCTCGGAGACTAGCCCAGATACGCAGTATTTT.

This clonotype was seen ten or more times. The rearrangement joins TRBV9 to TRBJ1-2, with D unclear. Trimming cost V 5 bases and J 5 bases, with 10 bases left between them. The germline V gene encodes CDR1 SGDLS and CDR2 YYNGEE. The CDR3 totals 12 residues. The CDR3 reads CASSATGYGYTF. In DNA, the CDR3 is TGTGCCAGCAGTGCCACTGGGTATGGCTACACCTTC. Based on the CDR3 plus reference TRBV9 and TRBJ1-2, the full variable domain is DSGVTQTPKHLITATGQRVTLRCSPRSGDLSVYWYQQSLDQGLQFLIQYYNGEERAKGNILERFSAQQFPDLHSELNLSSLELGDSALYFCASSATGYGYTFGSGTRLTVV.

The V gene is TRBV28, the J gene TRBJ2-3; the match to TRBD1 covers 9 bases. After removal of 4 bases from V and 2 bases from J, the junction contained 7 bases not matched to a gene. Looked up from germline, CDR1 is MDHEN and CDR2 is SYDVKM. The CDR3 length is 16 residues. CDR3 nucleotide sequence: TGTGCCAGCAGTTCCCCCGGGACAGGGTTCACAGATACGCAGTATTTT. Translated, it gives CASSSPGTGFTDTQYF.

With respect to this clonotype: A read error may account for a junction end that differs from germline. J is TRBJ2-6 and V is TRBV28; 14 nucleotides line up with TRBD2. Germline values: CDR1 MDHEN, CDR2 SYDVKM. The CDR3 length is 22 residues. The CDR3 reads CVSSSPGLAGVGALSGANVLTF. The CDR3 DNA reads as TGTGTCAGCAGCTCTCCGGGACTAGCGGGAGTCGGGGCCCTCTCTGGGGCCAACGTCCTGACTTTC.

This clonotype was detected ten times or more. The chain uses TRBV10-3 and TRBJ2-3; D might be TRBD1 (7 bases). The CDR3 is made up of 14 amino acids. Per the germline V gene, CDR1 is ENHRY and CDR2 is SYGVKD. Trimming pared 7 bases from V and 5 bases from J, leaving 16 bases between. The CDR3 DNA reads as TGTGCCATCACTCAAGGAGGGGGCGGAGATACGCAGTATTTT. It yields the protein CAITQGGGGDTQYF.

This CDR3 is CSARVRQSSYNSPLHF. As DNA, the CDR3 is TGCAGTGCTAGGGTCCGACAGAGCTCCTATAATTCACCCCTCCACTTT. The J gene is TRBJ1-6, the V gene TRBV20-1, with D possibly matching TRBD1 (5 bases). Deletions cut 3 bases from V and 0 bases from J, with 12 bases between. Germline values: CDR1 DFQATT, CDR2 SNEGSKA (reference sequence). The CDR3 runs 16 residues.

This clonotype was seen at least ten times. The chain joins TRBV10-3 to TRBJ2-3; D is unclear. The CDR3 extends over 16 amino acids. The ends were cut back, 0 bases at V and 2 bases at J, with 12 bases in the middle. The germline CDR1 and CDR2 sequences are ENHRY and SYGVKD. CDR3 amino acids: CAISESGKNPTDTQYF. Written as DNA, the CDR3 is TGTGCCATCAGTGAGTCCGGTAAAAACCCCACAGATACGCAGTATTTT.

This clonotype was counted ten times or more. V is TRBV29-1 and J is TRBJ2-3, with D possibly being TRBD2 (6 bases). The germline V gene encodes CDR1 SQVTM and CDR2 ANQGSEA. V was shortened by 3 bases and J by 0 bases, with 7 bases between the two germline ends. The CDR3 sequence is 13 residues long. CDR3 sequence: CSVEEGSTDTQYF. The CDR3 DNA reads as TGCAGCGTTGAGGAGGGCAGCACAGATACGCAGTATTTT.

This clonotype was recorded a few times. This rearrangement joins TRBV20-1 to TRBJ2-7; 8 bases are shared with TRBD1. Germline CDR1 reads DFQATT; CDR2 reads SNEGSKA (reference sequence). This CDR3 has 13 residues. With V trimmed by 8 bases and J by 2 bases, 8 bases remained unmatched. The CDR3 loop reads CSPQGQDPYEQYF. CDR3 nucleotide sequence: TGCAGTCCACAGGGACAGGACCCCTACGAGCAGTACTTC.

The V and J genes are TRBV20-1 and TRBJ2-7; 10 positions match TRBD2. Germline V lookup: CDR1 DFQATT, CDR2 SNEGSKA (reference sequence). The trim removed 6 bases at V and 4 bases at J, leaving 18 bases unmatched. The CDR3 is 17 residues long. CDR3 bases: TGCAGTGCCCCGAAGGGTAGCGGGGGGCTTAAAATATACGAGCAGTACTTC. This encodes CSAPKGSGGLKIYEQYF.

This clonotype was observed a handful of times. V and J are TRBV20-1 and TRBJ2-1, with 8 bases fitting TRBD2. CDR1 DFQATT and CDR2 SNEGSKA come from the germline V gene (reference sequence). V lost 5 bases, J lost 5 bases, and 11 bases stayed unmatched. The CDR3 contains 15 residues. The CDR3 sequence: CSADGREGQDNEQFF. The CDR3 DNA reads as TGCAGTGCTGATGGCCGGGAGGGCCAGGACAATGAGCAGTTCTTC.

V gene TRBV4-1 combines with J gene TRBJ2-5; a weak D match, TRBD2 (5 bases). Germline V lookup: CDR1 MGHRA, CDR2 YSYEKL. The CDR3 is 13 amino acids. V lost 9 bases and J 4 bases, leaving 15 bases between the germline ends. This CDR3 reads CASGTGVTETQYF. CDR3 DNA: TGCGCCAGTGGCACCGGGGTCACAGAGACCCAGTACTTC.

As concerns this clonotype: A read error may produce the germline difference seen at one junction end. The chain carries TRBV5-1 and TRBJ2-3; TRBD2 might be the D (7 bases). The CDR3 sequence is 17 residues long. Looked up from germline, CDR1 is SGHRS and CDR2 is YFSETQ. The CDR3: CASSFTGGPPWSDTQYF. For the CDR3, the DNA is TGCGCCAGTAGCTTCACCGGGGGGCCCCCTTGGTCAGATACGCAGTATTTT.